This is a list of T cell receptor beta chains from one sample in a study of cytomegalovirus exposure and HLA in healthy donors. The data were produced by immunoSEQ multiplex PCR, yet TCRdb's version contains in-frame clones alone and is incomplete. The sample consists of a few hundred thousand clones, around nine tenths of them appearing once. Sequencing used PBMCs. The source of these receptors is a woman under 30 in good health and CMV-seronegative. Both conserved end residues are part of each CDR3. The D gene is left open where the match is weak. Clone size is given for some rows only: seen once, a few or many times, or a class if the clone is expanded.

D: NA; V: TRBV5-4; J: TRBJ1-2; size: NA; CDR3: CASSLGGFGGYTF; DNA: TGTGCCAGCAGCTTGGGAGGGTTCGGTGGCTACACCTTC
D: TRBD1; V: TRBV14; J: TRBJ2-1; size: NA; CDR3: CASSQVFGQGHNEQFF; DNA: TGTGCCAGCAGCCAAGTATTCGGACAGGGCCACAATGAGCAGTTCTTC
D: TRBD1; V: TRBV9; J: TRBJ1-1; size: NA; CDR3: CASGQGPNTEAFF; DNA: TGTGCCAGTGGACAGGGGCCGAACACTGAAGCTTTCTTT
D: TRBD1; V: TRBV6-6; J: TRBJ1-5; size: few; CDR3: CASSDRDRAHQPQHF; DNA: TGTGCCAGCAGTGACCGGGACAGAGCCCATCAGCCCCAGCATTTT
D: NA; V: TRBV5-6; J: TRBJ2-7; size: NA; CDR3: CASSSETYATVPYEQYF; DNA: TGTGCCAGCAGCTCCGAAACATACGCGACAGTACCCTACGAGCAGTACTTC
D: NA; V: TRBV28; J: TRBJ1-2; size: NA; CDR3: CASAGLEYGYTF; DNA: TGTGCCAGCGCGGGGTTGGAATATGGCTACACCTTC
D: NA; V: TRBV28; J: TRBJ2-1; size: NA; CDR3: CASTAPVLKTSYNEQFF; DNA: TGTGCCAGCACCGCCCCCGTCCTGAAAACTTCCTACAATGAGCAGTTCTTC
D: NA; V: TRBV5-1; J: TRBJ2-3; size: NA; CDR3: CASSFKRTSTDTQYF; DNA: TGCGCCAGCAGCTTTAAGCGAACTAGCACAGATACGCAGTATTTT
D: TRBD1; V: TRBV27; J: TRBJ2-1; size: NA; CDR3: CASSPTVGDRGRNEQFF; DNA: TGTGCCAGCAGTCCCACCGTTGGGGACAGGGGCCGCAATGAGCAGTTCTTC
D: TRBD2; V: TRBV2; J: TRBJ2-7; size: few; CDR3: CASSAPGSGNSYEQYF; DNA: TGTGCCAGCAGTGCCCCCGGTAGCGGGAACTCCTACGAGCAGTACTTC
D: NA; V: TRBV29-1; J: TRBJ2-1; size: NA; CDR3: CSVEVLRSSWAKHSDGYNEQFF; DNA: TGCAGCGTTGAAGTACTTAGAAGTTCATGGGCCAAGCACTCAGATGGCTACAATGAGCAGTTCTTC
D: NA; V: TRBV9; J: TRBJ2-7; size: NA; CDR3: CASSTAEGALWEQYF; DNA: TGTGCCAGCAGCACGGCGGAGGGGGCATTGTGGGAGCAGTACTTC
D: NA; V: TRBV7-2; J: TRBJ2-7; size: few; CDR3: CASSPRVGEQYF; DNA: TGTGCCAGCAGCCCCAGGGTAGGCGAGCAGTACTTC
D: TRBD2; V: TRBV5-8; J: TRBJ2-1; size: NA; CDR3: CASSLGAASGSYNEQFF; DNA: TGTGCCAGCAGCCTGGGAGCCGCTAGCGGGAGTTACAATGAGCAGTTCTTC
D: TRBD2; V: TRBV28; J: TRBJ2-7; size: NA; CDR3: CASSLGTSGLSSYEQYF; DNA: TGTGCCAGCAGCCTCGGGACTAGCGGTTTAAGCTCCTACGAGCAGTACTTC
D: TRBD1; V: TRBV30; J: TRBJ1-2; size: NA; CDR3: CAWRTGGLYGYTF; DNA: TGTGCCTGGAGGACAGGGGGACTATATGGCTACACCTTC
D: TRBD1; V: TRBV7-2; J: TRBJ2-7; size: NA; CDR3: CASSFYRGQYEQYF; DNA: TGTGCCAGCAGCTTCTACAGGGGGCAGTACGAGCAGTACTTC
D: TRBD1; V: TRBV28; J: TRBJ2-7; size: few; CDR3: CASSRGQGYEQYF; DNA: TGTGCCAGCAGTAGAGGACAGGGCTACGAGCAGTACTTC
D: NA; V: TRBV5-1; J: TRBJ2-7; size: NA; CDR3: CASSSAPIYEQYF; DNA: TGCGCCAGCAGCTCCGCGCCTATATACGAGCAGTACTTC
D: TRBD1; V: TRBV6-6; J: TRBJ2-7; size: once; CDR3: CASTGDRVYEQYF; DNA: TGTGCCAGCACTGGGGACAGGGTCTACGAGCAGTACTTC